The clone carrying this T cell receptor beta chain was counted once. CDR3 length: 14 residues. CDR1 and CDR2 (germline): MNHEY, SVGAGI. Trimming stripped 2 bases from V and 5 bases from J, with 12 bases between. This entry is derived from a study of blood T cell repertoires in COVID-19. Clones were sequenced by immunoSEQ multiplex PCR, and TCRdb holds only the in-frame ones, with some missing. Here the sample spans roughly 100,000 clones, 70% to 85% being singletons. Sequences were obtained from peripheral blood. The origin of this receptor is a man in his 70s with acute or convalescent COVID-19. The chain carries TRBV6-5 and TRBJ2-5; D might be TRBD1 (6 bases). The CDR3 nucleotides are TGTGCCAGCAGTTACGGGGGCCGTTATGAGACCCAGTACTTC. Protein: CASSYGGRYETQYF.